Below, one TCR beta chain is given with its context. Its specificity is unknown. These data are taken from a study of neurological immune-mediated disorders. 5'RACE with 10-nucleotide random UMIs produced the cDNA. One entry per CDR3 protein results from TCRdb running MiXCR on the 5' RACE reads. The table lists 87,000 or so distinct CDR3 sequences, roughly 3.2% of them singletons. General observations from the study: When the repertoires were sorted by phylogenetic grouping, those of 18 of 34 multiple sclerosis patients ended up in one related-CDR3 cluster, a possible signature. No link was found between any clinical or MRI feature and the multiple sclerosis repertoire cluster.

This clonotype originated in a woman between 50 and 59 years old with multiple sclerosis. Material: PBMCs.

The CDR3 loop reads CASSFSGNTIYF. The DNA for the CDR3 is TGTGCCAGCAGTTTCTCTGGAAACACCATATATTTT. The chain employs TRBV2 and TRBJ1-3; the D is unclear. Germline CDR1 is SNHLY and CDR2 is FYNNEI. The CDR3 extends over 12 amino acids. V lost 5 bases and J lost 0, with 2 bases in between.